This T cell receptor beta chain was retrieved from a study of blood T cell repertoires in COVID-19. Overall study: PBMCs, B-cell-depleted T cells, or T cells provided the cDNA or gDNA that made up the material.

The table came from immunoSEQ multiplex PCR; TCRdb's copy has only in-frame clones and leaves some out. The sample carries 150,000 to 200,000 clones, 80% to 90% recorded once. This clone was counted at least ten times. CDR3 length: 14 residues. With 4 bases removed from V and 6 bases from J, the gap between germline ends came to 13 bases. Germline CDR1 reads LGHDT; CDR2 reads YNNKEL (reference sequence). The sample consisted of peripheral blood. The rearrangement joins TRBV3-1 (or the pseudogene TRBV3-2) to TRBJ2-1; D is possibly TRBD2 (5 bases). The clonotype was recovered from a man aged 50 or older with active or convalescent COVID-19. The CDR3 DNA reads as TGTGCCAGCAGCCCCCCGGGAACCAGCAATGAGCAGTTCTTC. Residues: CASSPPGTSNEQFF.